The 8 T cell receptor beta chains below all came from one sample that was sequenced in a study of OX40 agonist ivuxolimab in advanced cancers. Sequenced by immunoSEQ multiplex PCR; TCRdb stores in-frame clones only, minus some. Of roughly 100,000 clones listed, approximately 93% are singletons. The material sequenced was CD4+ or CD8+ T cells sorted from blood, taken in a trial of the OX40 agonist ivuxolimab. The receptors come from an adult with an advanced solid tumor such as melanoma, head and neck, liver or kidney cancer.

The chain carries TRBV10-3 and TRBJ2-1; TRBD2 matches at 7 bases. The germline V gene encodes CDR1 ENHRY and CDR2 SYGVKD. The V and J ends lost 11 bases and 11 bases, in that order; junction bases with no gene match: 15. The CDR3 extends over 13 amino acids. Written as DNA, the CDR3 is TGTGCCTTAGGGGCGCGGGAGTTTGGGCAGCAGTTCTTC. This translates into CALGAREFGQQFF.

The CDR3 here is CAWSVIGAGELFF. Here the CDR3 DNA reads TGTGCCTGGAGTGTAATCGGGGCCGGGGAGCTGTTTTTT. This sequence joins TRBV30 and TRBJ2-2; maybe TRBD2 (5 bases). Germline V gene sequence: CDR1 GTSNPN, CDR2 SVGIG (reference sequence). The CDR3 sequence is 13 residues long. Trimming took off 0 bases at V and 6 bases at J, with 8 bases between the two ends. The full variable domain, with the rest looked up from reference TRBV30 and TRBJ2-2, is SQTIHQWPATLVQPVGSPLSLECTVEGTSNPNLYWYRQAAGRGLQLLFYSVGIGQISSEVPQNLSASRPQDRQFILSSKKLLLSDSGFYLCAWSVIGAGELFFGEGSRLTVL.

The chain combines TRBV19 with TRBJ1-5; TRBD1 matches 9 bases. CDR1 LNHDA and CDR2 SQIVND come from the germline V gene (reference sequence). The CDR3 extends over 17 amino acids. Losses at the gene ends were 0 bases for V and 3 bases for J; bases not matched to a gene: 6. The CDR3 DNA follows: TGTGCCAGTAGTATAGACAACCGGGACAGGGCCAATCAGCCCCAGCATTTT. It translates to CASSIDNRDRANQPQHF.

The chain carries TRBV18 and TRBJ1-3, with D uncertain. V dropped 2 bases and J dropped 4 bases, with 12 bases sitting between them. Per germline, CDR1 KGHSH and CDR2 LQKENI. The CDR3 has 15 residues. The CDR3 loop is CASSPLTDVGNTIYF. The DNA for the CDR3 is TGTGCCAGCTCACCATTAACCGACGTCGGAAACACCATATATTTT.

Comment on this clone: An end of the junction differs from the germline gene, which may be a read error. The CDR3 sequence is CASSVEGGNQPQHF. As DNA, the CDR3 is TGTGCCAGCAGTGTGGAGGGCGGAAATCAGCCCCAGCATTTT. V is TRBV10-3 and J is TRBJ1-5, with D unclear. Germline loops: CDR1 ENHRY, CDR2 SYGVKD. The CDR3 sequence is 14 residues long.

The rearrangement joins TRBV5-7 to TRBJ2-1, with D unclear. Being an ORF, TRBV5-7 has a function that is uncertain. Between the trimmed V and J ends, which lost 0 bases and 2 bases, there was a span of 6 bases. This CDR3 spans 14 amino acids. For the CDR3, the DNA is TGTGCCAGCAGCTTGGAAGCCCCCTACAATGAGCAGTTCTTC. This encodes CASSLEAPYNEQFF.

To note about this clone: This specimen includes other DNA sequences encoding the same CDR3. This sequence joins TRBV5-1 and TRBJ2-3; D remains ambiguous. The CDR3 sequence is 12 residues long. CDR1 and CDR2 from the germline V gene are SGHRS and YFSETQ. Trimming pared 1 base from V and 0 bases from J, leaving 0 bases between. The CDR3 nucleotides are TGCGCCAGCAGCTTGAGCACAGATACGCAGTATTTT. As protein: CASSLSTDTQYF.

This chain uses TRBV6-5 with TRBJ1-2; 7 nucleotides align to TRBD1. The V and J ends lost 6 bases and 7 bases, in that order; junction bases with no gene match: 11. In germline, CDR1 is MNHEY, CDR2 SVGAGI. The CDR3 covers 14 residues. The CDR3, as DNA: TGTGCCAGCAGACCCGGACAGGCCGGGGGTGGCTACACCTTC. Protein: CASRPGQAGGGYTF.